This TCR beta chain is drawn from a study of cytomegalovirus exposure and HLA in healthy donors (dated by TCRdb to 2015 to 2018). Regarding the complete study: A later analysis indicated that the 100 to 150 validation repertoires were generated on the platform also employed for the 700 or so repertoires of the first cohort. The study was designed to test whether signatures of past pathogen exposure could be identified by cataloging public T cell receptors. Along with the approximately 700-subject first cohort, a separate validation cohort of over 90 different subjects was used. The study combined high-throughput TCR immunosequencing, statistical association of individual TCRs with disease status, and machine learning to predict cytomegalovirus infection status.

Donors formed part of the validation cohort, which comprised 120 subjects and was distinct from the first cohort of roughly 600 subjects. In the germline V gene (reference sequence), CDR1 corresponds to LNHNV and CDR2 to YYDKDF. The CDR3 has 16 amino acids, counting the end cysteine and phenylalanine. The sequence is cut down to CDR3 DNA, 48 bases in frame from base 1. V was cut back by 0 bases and J by 7 bases, leaving a gap of 16 bases between them. The library came from the immunoSEQ multiplex PCR assay. From the authors' description of their analysis: A statistical classification framework was developed to diagnose cytomegalovirus status using the catalog of TCR beta chain sequences. Drawn from immuneACCESS, this table holds only the in-frame rearrangements with V and J called that TCRdb kept. Clones are partly lost; checked studies trace under half to an unresolved V gene and leave the rest unexplained. The D gene and trimming were derived from the DNA, and the V and J assignments and clone size from that table. Across this sample there are about 110,000 clones, with roughly 90% seen only once. Clones ranked in the top ten supply more than 2% of the sample.

Comments on this clone: It lacks a known antigen. No much larger clone exists at a distance of one base, and base qualities are not known.

Overall study outcomes, separate from this receptor: In vitro tests confirmed that a few of the cytomegalovirus-associated TCR beta chains recognize cytomegalovirus antigens. In both the original and validation cohorts, the classifier was reported to diagnose cytomegalovirus status with high specificity and sensitivity. Across donors, most TCR sequences were observed very rarely, whereas some public TCRs were present in many individuals. In a later analysis, TCRs clustered in the first cohort were found to also tend to co-occur in the 120 validation repertoires, with 94% of cluster scores above 0. The study listed 164 TCR beta chains as associated with cytomegalovirus. A later analysis had no HLA typing for the validation cohort, so co-occurrence there was scored across all 120 or so repertoires. According to the authors, the approach could potentially be generalized to other disease states and immunological phenotypes.

Sequenced sample: PBMCs. This receptor was taken from a woman between 18 and 29 years old in good health and CMV-seronegative. The sequence joins TRBV15 to TRBJ1-5; the D segment could be TRBD1, given 6 matching bases. The DNA is TGTGCCACCAGCAGAGATTCCGGGGGGCCGTGGCAGCCCCAGCATTTT. Its amino acids are CATSRDSGGPWQPQHF.